This T cell receptor beta chain was retrieved from a study of blood T cell repertoires in COVID-19. Study in general: From the United States, Italy and Spain came samples of acute and convalescent COVID-19. T cells, B-cell-depleted T cells, or PBMCs provided the cDNA or gDNA that served as material.

The CDR3 totals 11 residues. Germline V gene data show CDR1 as LNHDA and CDR2 as SQIVND (reference sequence). V was shortened by 5 bases and J by 6 bases, with 7 bases between the two germline ends. With regard to this clone: Other DNA sequences in the same sample also yield this CDR3.

Per the study methods: Amplification of reference gene primers provided the estimated nucleated cell counts. Profiling relied on immunoSEQ multiplex PCR, and the TCRdb table lists in-frame clones only, not all of them. V and J calls and clone size follow that table, whereas D and trimming were derived from the DNA. Of roughly 200,000 clones listed, approximately 80% are singletons. Specimen: peripheral blood. The receptor comes from a woman in her 40s with COVID-19, enrolled during active disease. The J gene is TRBJ1-2, the V gene TRBV19; D uncertain. In DNA form, the CDR3 reads TGTGCCAGTAGTGGCGGGAATGGCTACACCTTC. Translation gives CASSGGNGYTF.